These T cell receptor beta chains were read from a single sample in a study of post-analysis software for immune sequencing data. TCRdb redid the calling of the PCR reads with MiXCR, one entry per CDR3 protein. In the table there are over 150,000 distinct CDR3 sequences, approximately 30% of which are singletons. The sequenced material came from blood. These receptor sequences come from a girl aged 10 to 17 with multiple sclerosis. The CDR3 runs from the conserved cysteine through the conserved F or W. The order of the fields is clone size, V gene, J gene, D gene, CDR3 protein, CDR3 DNA. D genes are given only for firm matches. Clone size, where shown, is once, few, many, or a class for clones that have expanded.

size: few
V: TRBV20-1
J: TRBJ2-1
D: TRBD2
CDR3: CSAPGLAFYNEQFF
DNA: TGCAGTGCTCCGGGACTAGCTTTTTACAATGAGCAGTTCTTC

size: many
V: TRBV19
J: TRBJ2-1
D: TRBD2
CDR3: CASSIVLATYNEQFF
DNA: TGTGCCAGTAGTATCGTACTAGCGACTTACAATGAGCAGTTCTTC

size: many
V: TRBV10-3
J: TRBJ2-1
D: .
CDR3: CAIRTGTDNEQFF
DNA: TGTGCCATCAGGACTGGGACCGACAATGAGCAGTTCTTC

size: many
V: TRBV3-1
J: TRBJ2-1
D: .
CDR3: CATSFSGIYNEQFF
DNA: TGTGCCACTAGTTTTAGCGGCATTTACAATGAGCAGTTCTTC

size: many
V: TRBV6-1
J: TRBJ2-7
D: .
CDR3: CASHDPRDYEQYF
DNA: TGTGCCAGCCATGACCCCCGCGATTACGAGCAGTACTTC

size: many
V: TRBV5-1
J: TRBJ1-1
D: .
CDR3: CASSLGPKAFF
DNA: TGCGCCAGCAGCTTGGGGCCTAAAGCTTTCTTT

size: .
V: TRBV29-1
J: TRBJ2-3
D: .
CDR3: CSTRWGLADTQYF
DNA: TGCAGCACCCGATGGGGGTTGGCAGATACGCAGTATTTT

size: few
V: TRBV3-1
J: TRBJ2-7
D: .
CDR3: CASSQEFLAFSYEQYF
DNA: TGTGCCAGCAGCCAAGAGTTTCTGGCATTCTCCTACGAGCAGTACTTC

size: .
V: TRBV6-5
J: TRBJ2-7
D: TRBD1
CDR3: CASRFGQGPYEQYF
DNA: TGTGCCAGCAGATTTGGACAGGGCCCCTACGAGCAGTACTTC

size: .
V: TRBV5-6
J: TRBJ1-1
D: .
CDR3: CASSRSGAGYTEAFF
DNA: TGTGCCAGCAGCCGATCAGGGGCAGGGTACACTGAAGCTTTCTTT

size: few
V: TRBV20-1
J: TRBJ2-5
D: TRBD2
CDR3: CSARPPSGRAGGEQYF
DNA: TGCAGTGCTAGGCCACCTAGCGGGAGGGCCGGTGGGGAGCAGTACTTC

size: few
V: TRBV7-3
J: TRBJ1-1
D: .
CDR3: CASRRGGQGNTEAFF
DNA: TGTGCCAGCAGAAGGGGGGGGCAGGGGAACACTGAAGCTTTCTTT

size: few
V: TRBV7-9
J: TRBJ1-3
D: .
CDR3: CASSPRGDNTGNTIYF
DNA: TGTGCCAGCAGCCCCCGGGGCGACAATACTGGAAACACCATATATTTT

size: many
V: TRBV12-5
J: TRBJ2-1
D: .
CDR3: CASGPGAAAPTKQFF
DNA: TGTGCTAGTGGTCCCGGGGCAGCAGCCCCCACGAAGCAGTTCTTC

size: many
V: TRBV4-2
J: TRBJ2-7
D: TRBD1
CDR3: CASSQDHQGDEQYF
DNA: TGTGCCAGCAGCCAAGATCACCAGGGGGACGAGCAGTACTTC

size: .
V: TRBV5-4
J: TRBJ2-3
D: .
CDR3: CASSFRVDTQYF
DNA: TGTGCCAGCAGCTTTAGGGTAGATACGCAGTATTTT

size: many
V: TRBV7-2
J: TRBJ2-5
D: .
CDR3: CASSSRLGQETQYF
DNA: TGTGCCAGCAGCTCAAGACTAGGACAAGAGACCCAGTACTTC

size: many
V: TRBV6-1
J: TRBJ2-1
D: .
CDR3: CASSGPGQFF
DNA: TGTGCCAGCAGTGGCCCCGGGCAGTTCTTC

size: once
V: TRBV20-1
J: TRBJ2-3
D: TRBD2
CDR3: CSASLAETSTDTQYF
DNA: TGCAGTGCTTCTCTAGCGGAGACTTCCACAGATACGCAGTATTTT

size: many
V: TRBV7-3
J: TRBJ1-2
D: .
CDR3: CASSPNAGSPYGYTF
DNA: TGTGCCAGCAGCCCCAACGCAGGGAGCCCCTATGGCTACACCTTC

size: .
V: TRBV3-1
J: TRBJ2-7
D: TRBD2
CDR3: CASSGGLAEYYEQYF
DNA: TGTGCCAGCAGCGGCGGACTAGCGGAGTACTACGAGCAGTACTTC

size: few
V: TRBV30
J: TRBJ2-2
D: .
CDR3: CAWSKGTVDTGELFF
DNA: TGTGCCTGGAGTAAGGGGACCGTCGACACCGGGGAGCTGTTTTTT

size: .
V: TRBV5-1
J: TRBJ2-5
D: TRBD2
CDR3: CASSLVGTSSQETQYF
DNA: TGCGCCAGCAGCTTGGTCGGGACTAGCAGCCAAGAGACCCAGTACTTC

size: .
V: TRBV4-1
J: TRBJ1-5
D: .
CDR3: CASSQVGGNRPQHF
DNA: TGCGCCAGCAGCCAAGTAGGGGGGAATCGGCCCCAGCATTTT

size: .
V: TRBV7-2
J: TRBJ2-7
D: TRBD2
CDR3: CASNLGLAAYEQYF
DNA: TGTGCCAGCAACCTGGGACTAGCGGCCTACGAGCAGTACTTC

size: .
V: TRBV6-5
J: TRBJ1-5
D: TRBD1
CDR3: CASRGGLNQPQHF
DNA: TGTGCCAGCAGAGGGGGCCTCAATCAGCCCCAGCATTTT

size: .
V: TRBV6-5
J: TRBJ1-1
D: .
CDR3: CASSSWAVNTEAFF
DNA: TGTGCCAGCAGTTCGTGGGCCGTGAACACTGAAGCTTTCTTT

size: .
V: TRBV20-1
J: TRBJ1-1
D: .
CDR3: CSARDYQGYTEAFF
DNA: TGCAGTGCTAGAGATTACCAGGGGTACACTGAAGCTTTCTTT

size: once
V: TRBV18
J: TRBJ1-3
D: .
CDR3: CASSPPSATGNTIYF
DNA: TGTGCCAGCTCACCACCGTCAGCCACGGGAAACACCATATATTTT

size: many
V: TRBV24-1
J: TRBJ2-6
D: .
CDR3: CAAESSGANVLTF
DNA: TGTGCCGCCGAAAGCTCTGGGGCCAACGTCCTGACTTTC

size: many
V: TRBV20-1
J: TRBJ2-3
D: TRBD2
CDR3: CSATPAGGPGDTQYF
DNA: TGCAGTGCTACGCCCGCGGGAGGGCCCGGAGATACGCAGTATTTT

size: .
V: TRBV20-1
J: TRBJ2-1
D: TRBD2
CDR3: CSARARLADSYNEQFF
DNA: TGCAGTGCTAGGGCCCGACTAGCGGACTCCTACAATGAGCAGTTCTTC

size: many
V: TRBV29-1
J: TRBJ1-1
D: .
CDR3: CSAAGVTNTEAFF
DNA: TGCAGCGCAGCAGGGGTAACGAACACTGAAGCTTTCTTT

size: many
V: TRBV20-1
J: TRBJ2-5
D: .
CDR3: CSASDQETQYF
DNA: TGCAGTGCTAGTGACCAAGAGACCCAGTACTTC

size: .
V: TRBV5-1
J: TRBJ1-2
D: .
CDR3: CASSPATGRGTF
DNA: TGCGCCAGCAGCCCTGCTACAGGGAGAGGCACCTTC

size: many
V: TRBV4-1
J: TRBJ2-3
D: .
CDR3: CASSQTGTSTDTQYF
DNA: TGCGCCAGCAGCCAAACGGGAACTAGCACAGATACGCAGTATTTT

size: few
V: TRBV5-1
J: TRBJ2-7
D: .
CDR3: CASSLEEASEQYF
DNA: TGCGCCAGCAGCTTGGAGGAGGCTTCCGAGCAGTACTTC

size: .
V: TRBV5-1
J: TRBJ2-1
D: TRBD2
CDR3: CASSLMTSGGGNEQFF
DNA: TGCGCCAGCAGCTTGATGACTAGCGGGGGAGGGAATGAGCAGTTCTTC

size: .
V: TRBV7-2
J: TRBJ2-2
D: TRBD2
CDR3: CASSLELAGVGERFF
DNA: TGTGCCAGCAGCTTAGAACTAGCGGGAGTCGGGGAGCGGTTTTTT

size: few
V: TRBV5-4
J: TRBJ2-1
D: TRBD2
CDR3: CANSLWAVSGSDEQFF
DNA: TGTGCCAACAGCTTGTGGGCGGTTAGCGGGAGCGATGAGCAGTTCTTC

size: .
V: TRBV12-3/TRBV12-4
J: TRBJ2-7
D: .
CDR3: CASSFGGTPYEQYF
DNA: TGTGCCAGCAGTTTTGGGGGGACCCCCTACGAGCAGTACTTC

size: few
V: TRBV14
J: TRBJ2-3
D: .
CDR3: CASSLDRISTDTQYF
DNA: TGTGCCAGCAGCCTGGACCGAATCAGCACAGATACGCAGTATTTT

size: .
V: TRBV5-1
J: TRBJ1-2
D: TRBD1
CDR3: CASSLRWGQGYGYTF
DNA: TGCGCCAGCAGCCTCCGATGGGGACAGGGCTATGGCTACACCTTC

size: .
V: TRBV28
J: TRBJ2-5
D: .
CDR3: CASSLYHRARHQETQYF
DNA: TGTGCCAGCAGTTTGTATCATCGGGCCCGACACCAAGAGACCCAGTACTTC

size: few
V: TRBV3-1
J: TRBJ2-3
D: .
CDR3: CASSQDTILARQYF
DNA: TGTGCCAGCAGCCAAGACACTATCCTAGCGCGGCAGTATTTT

size: .
V: TRBV5-1
J: TRBJ1-4
D: .
CDR3: CASSFRGAEEKRFF
DNA: TGCGCCAGCAGCTTCAGAGGGGCAGAGGAAAAACGGTTTTTT

size: .
V: TRBV20-1
J: TRBJ2-1
D: TRBD2
CDR3: CSAYTQVSPRTSGSRSRFF
DNA: TGCAGTGCTTATACACAGGTATCCCCTCGGACTAGCGGGAGCCGGTCGCGGTTCTTC

size: few
V: TRBV6-2/TRBV6-3
J: TRBJ2-1
D: .
CDR3: CASSYTPGTTTYNEQFF
DNA: TGTGCCAGCAGTTACACCCCCGGGACAACAACCTACAATGAGCAGTTCTTC

size: many
V: TRBV20-1
J: TRBJ2-3
D: TRBD1
CDR3: CSAGTDTDTQYF
DNA: TGCAGTGCTGGGACAGACACAGATACGCAGTATTTT

size: few
V: TRBV7-8
J: TRBJ1-2
D: .
CDR3: CASSFRTLNYGYTF
DNA: TGTGCCAGCAGCTTCCGGACCCTTAACTATGGCTACACCTTC

size: many
V: TRBV6-1
J: TRBJ2-1
D: .
CDR3: CASLSLSYNEQFF
DNA: TGTGCCAGCCTCTCACTCTCCTACAATGAGCAGTTCTTC

size: .
V: TRBV28
J: TRBJ1-1
D: TRBD1
CDR3: CASSFPGQGVPLTQSEAFF
DNA: TGTGCCAGCAGTTTCCCGGGACAGGGGGTTCCATTGACCCAATCTGAAGCTTTCTTT